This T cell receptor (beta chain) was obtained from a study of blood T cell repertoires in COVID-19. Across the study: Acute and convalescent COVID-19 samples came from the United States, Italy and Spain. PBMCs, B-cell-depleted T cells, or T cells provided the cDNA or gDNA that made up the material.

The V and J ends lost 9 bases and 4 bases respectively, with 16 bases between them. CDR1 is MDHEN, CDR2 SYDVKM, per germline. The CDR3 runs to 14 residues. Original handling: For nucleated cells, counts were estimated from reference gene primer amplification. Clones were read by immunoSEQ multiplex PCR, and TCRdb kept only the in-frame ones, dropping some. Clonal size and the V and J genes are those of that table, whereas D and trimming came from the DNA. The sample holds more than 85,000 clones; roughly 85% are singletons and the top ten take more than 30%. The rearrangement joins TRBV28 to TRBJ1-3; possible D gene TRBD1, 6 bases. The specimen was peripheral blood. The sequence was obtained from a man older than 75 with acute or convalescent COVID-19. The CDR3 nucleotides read TGTGCCAGTAGGCTGGGGGCGCAGGGAAACACCATATATTTT. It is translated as CASRLGAQGNTIYF.